The entry below gives a single T cell receptor (beta chain) sequence along with its context. Its matching antigen is unknown. The data belong to a study of blood T cells in healthy people across ages. Findings of the study overall: Versus aged donors, long-lived donors had higher diversity and more naive CD4+ cells.

Through a sample-barcoded 5' primer and a J-beta primer mix, a second PCR was run for 7 to 11 cycles. TCRdb ran MiXCR on the 5' RACE reads and lists one entry per CDR3 protein. The table lists around 990,000 distinct CDR3 sequences, under 40% of them singletons. V lost 2 bases and J 8 bases, leaving 18 bases between the germline ends. The CDR3 runs 15 residues. The study drew donors from healthy Caucasian individuals in Russia aged 6 to 90. The sequence derives from a man between 18 and 29 years old in good health. The chain is built from TRBV12-3 or TRBV12-4 and TRBJ1-2, with a possible D match to TRBD1 (6 bases). Material for sequencing was blood. The DNA of the CDR3 is TGTGCCAGCAGTTTACAGGGCCTCCAGGGGAGCGGCTACACCTTC. It yields the protein CASSLQGLQGSGYTF.